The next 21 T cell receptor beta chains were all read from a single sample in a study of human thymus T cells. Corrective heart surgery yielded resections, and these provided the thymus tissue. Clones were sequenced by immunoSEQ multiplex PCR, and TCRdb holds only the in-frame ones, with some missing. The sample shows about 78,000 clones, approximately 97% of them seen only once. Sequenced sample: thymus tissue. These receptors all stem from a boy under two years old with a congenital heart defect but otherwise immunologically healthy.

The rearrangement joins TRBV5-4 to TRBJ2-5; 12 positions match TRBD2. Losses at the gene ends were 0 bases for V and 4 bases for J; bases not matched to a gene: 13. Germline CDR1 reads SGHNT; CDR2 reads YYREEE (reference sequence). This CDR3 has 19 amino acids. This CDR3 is CASSLDRASGGAQGETQYF. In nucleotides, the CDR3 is TGTGCCAGCAGCTTGGATAGGGCTAGCGGGGGGGCCCAAGGAGAGACCCAGTACTTC.

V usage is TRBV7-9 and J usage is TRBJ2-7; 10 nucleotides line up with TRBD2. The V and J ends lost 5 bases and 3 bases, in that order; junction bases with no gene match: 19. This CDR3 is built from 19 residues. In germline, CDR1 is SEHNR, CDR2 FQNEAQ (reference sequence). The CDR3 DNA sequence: TGTGCCAGCAGCCGTTCGGGACCTTACGGACTAGCGGCTTTCTACGAGCAGTACTTC. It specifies CASSRSGPYGLAAFYEQYF.

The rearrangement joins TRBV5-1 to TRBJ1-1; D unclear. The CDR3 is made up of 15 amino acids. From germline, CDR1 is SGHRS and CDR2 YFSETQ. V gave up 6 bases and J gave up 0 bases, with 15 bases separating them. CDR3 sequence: CASTKKGAVNTEAFF. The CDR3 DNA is TGCGCCAGCACTAAGAAAGGTGCAGTGAACACTGAAGCTTTCTTT.

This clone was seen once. The CDR3 nucleotides read TGTGCCAGCAGTGACGGGGGTAATTATGGCTACACCTTC. It yields the protein CASSDGGNYGYTF. The V and J genes are TRBV25-1 and TRBJ1-2, with D tentatively TRBD1 (5 bases). The V gene's germline CDR1 is MGHDK and CDR2 SYGVNS. This CDR3 is built from 13 residues. V was cut by 3 bases and J by 5 bases, with 10 bases left in between.

The CDR3 spells CASSSTHHNEQFF. Here the CDR3 DNA reads TGTGCCAGCAGCTCCACCCACCACAATGAGCAGTTCTTC. The chain employs TRBV11-2 and TRBJ2-1; D not resolved. V was pared by 4 bases and J by 5 bases, with 9 bases between. This CDR3 has 13 residues. Germline V gene lookup returns CDR1 SGHAT and CDR2 FQNNGV.

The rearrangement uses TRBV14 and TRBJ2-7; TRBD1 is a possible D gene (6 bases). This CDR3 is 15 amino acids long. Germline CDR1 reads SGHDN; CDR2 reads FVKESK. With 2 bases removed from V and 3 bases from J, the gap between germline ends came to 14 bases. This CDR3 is CASSQQTQGHYEQYF. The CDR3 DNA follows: TGTGCCAGCAGCCAACAGACCCAGGGGCACTACGAGCAGTACTTC. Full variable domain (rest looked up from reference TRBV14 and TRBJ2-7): EAGVTQFPSHSVIEKGQTVTLRCDPISGHDNLYWYRRVMGKEIKFLLHFVKESKQDESGMPNNRFLAERTGGTYSTLKVQPAELEDSGVYFCASSQQTQGHYEQYFGPGTRLTVT.

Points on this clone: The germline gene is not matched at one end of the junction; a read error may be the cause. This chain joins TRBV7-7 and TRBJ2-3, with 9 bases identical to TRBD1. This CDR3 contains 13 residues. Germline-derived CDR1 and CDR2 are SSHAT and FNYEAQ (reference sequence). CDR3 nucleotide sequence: TGTGCTAGCAGCACTGGGACAGGGGATACGCAGTATTTT. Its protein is CASSTGTGDTQYF.

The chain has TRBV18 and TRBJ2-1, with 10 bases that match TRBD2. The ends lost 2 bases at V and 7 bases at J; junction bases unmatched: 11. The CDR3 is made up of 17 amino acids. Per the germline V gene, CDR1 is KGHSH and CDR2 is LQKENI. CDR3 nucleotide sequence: TGTGCCAGCTCACCAGGCCCAGCGGGAGGGAGGCGGAATGAGCAGTTCTTC. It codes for CASSPGPAGGRRNEQFF.

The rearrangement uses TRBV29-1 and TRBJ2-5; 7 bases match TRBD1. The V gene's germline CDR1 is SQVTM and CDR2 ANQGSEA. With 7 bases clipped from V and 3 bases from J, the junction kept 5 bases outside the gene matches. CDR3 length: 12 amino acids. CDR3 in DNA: TGCAGCGGATCCGGGACAGAAGAGACCCAGTACTTC. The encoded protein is CSGSGTEETQYF.

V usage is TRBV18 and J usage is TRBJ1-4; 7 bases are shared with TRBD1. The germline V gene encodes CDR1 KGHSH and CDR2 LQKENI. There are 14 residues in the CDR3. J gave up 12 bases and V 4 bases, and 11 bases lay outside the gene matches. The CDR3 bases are TGTGCCAGCTCACACAGGGGATTGGGTCAAGAACTGTTTTTT. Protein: CASSHRGLGQELFF.

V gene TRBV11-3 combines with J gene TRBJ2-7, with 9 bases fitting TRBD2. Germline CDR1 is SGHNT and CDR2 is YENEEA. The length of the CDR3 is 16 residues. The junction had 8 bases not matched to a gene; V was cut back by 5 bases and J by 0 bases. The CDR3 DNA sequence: TGTGCCAGCAGCCCGCGGACTAGCGAGAGCTCCTACGAGCAGTACTTC. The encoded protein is CASSPRTSESSYEQYF.

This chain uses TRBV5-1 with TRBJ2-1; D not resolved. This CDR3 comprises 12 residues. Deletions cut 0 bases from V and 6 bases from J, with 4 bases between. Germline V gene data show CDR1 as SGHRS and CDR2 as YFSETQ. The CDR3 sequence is CASSLAGNEQFF. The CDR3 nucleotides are TGCGCCAGCAGCTTGGCGGGCAATGAGCAGTTCTTC.

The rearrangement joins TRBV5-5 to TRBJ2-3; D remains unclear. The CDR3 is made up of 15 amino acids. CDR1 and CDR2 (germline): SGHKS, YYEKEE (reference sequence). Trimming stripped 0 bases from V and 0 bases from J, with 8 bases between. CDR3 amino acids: CASSLVVGSTDTQYF. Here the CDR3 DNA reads TGTGCCAGCAGCTTGGTGGTGGGGAGCACAGATACGCAGTATTTT.

The CDR3 sequence: CASSDPGRRHEQFF. CDR3 bases: TGTGCCAGCAGCGACCCGGGCCGCCGTCATGAGCAGTTCTTC. The rearrangement uses TRBV9 and TRBJ2-1; unclear D gene. The CDR3 consists of 14 residues. From germline, CDR1 is SGDLS and CDR2 YYNGEE. V gave up 3 bases and J gave up 8 bases, with 15 bases separating them.

CDR3 region: CASSLEQTNYGYTF. In DNA form, the CDR3 reads TGCGCCAGCAGCTTGGAGCAAACTAACTATGGCTACACCTTC. The J gene is TRBJ1-2, the V gene TRBV5-1; D gene uncertain. Germline CDR1 reads SGHRS; CDR2 reads YFSETQ. The CDR3 spans 14 residues. The V and J ends lost 0 bases and 0 bases respectively, with 6 bases between them.

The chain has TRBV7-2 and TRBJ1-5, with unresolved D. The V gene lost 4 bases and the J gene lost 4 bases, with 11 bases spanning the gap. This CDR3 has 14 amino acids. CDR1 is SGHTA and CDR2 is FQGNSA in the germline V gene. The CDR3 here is CASSSAGRNQPQHF. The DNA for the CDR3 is TGTGCCAGCAGCTCCGCAGGACGAAATCAGCCCCAGCATTTT.

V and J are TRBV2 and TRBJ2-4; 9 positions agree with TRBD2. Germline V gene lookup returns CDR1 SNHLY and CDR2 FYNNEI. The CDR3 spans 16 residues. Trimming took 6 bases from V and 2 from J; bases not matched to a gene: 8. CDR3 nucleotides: TGTGCCAGCAGGACTGGGCGGGGGGGTCCCAAAAACATTCAGTACTTC. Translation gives CASRTGRGGPKNIQYF.

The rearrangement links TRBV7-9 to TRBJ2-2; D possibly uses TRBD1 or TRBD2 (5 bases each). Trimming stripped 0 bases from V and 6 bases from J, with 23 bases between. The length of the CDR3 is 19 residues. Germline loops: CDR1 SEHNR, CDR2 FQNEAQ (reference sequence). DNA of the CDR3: TGTGCCAGCAGCTTAGCGCATTGGTCGGGGCCTGAGGGGTCCGGGGAGCTGTTTTTT. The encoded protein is CASSLAHWSGPEGSGELFF.

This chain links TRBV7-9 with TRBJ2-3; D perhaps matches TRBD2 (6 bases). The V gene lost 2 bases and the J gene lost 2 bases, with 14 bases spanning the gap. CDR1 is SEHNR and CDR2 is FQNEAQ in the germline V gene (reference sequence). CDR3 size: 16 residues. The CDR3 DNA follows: TGTGCCAGCAGCTTACCTAGCGACCCTTACACAGATACGCAGTATTTT. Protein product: CASSLPSDPYTDTQYF.

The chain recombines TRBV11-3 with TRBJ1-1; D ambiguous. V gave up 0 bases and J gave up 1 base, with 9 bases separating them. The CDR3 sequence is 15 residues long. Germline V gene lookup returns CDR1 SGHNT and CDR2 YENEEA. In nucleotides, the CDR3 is TGTGCCAGCAGCTTAGACGGGGATCGGAACACTGAAGCTTTCTTT. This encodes CASSLDGDRNTEAFF.

Here the CDR3 reads CASSLWTSTDTQYF. CDR3 in DNA: TGTGCCAGCAGCTTGTGGACGAGCACAGATACGCAGTATTTT. The V gene is TRBV11-2, the J gene TRBJ2-3; the D is unclear. V gave up 3 bases and J gave up 0 bases, with 7 bases separating them. Per the germline V gene, CDR1 is SGHAT and CDR2 is FQNNGV. The CDR3 is 14 amino acids.